This TCR beta chain was sequenced for a study of beta chain features in type 1 diabetes. Study-wide points: Naive, central memory and Treg TCRB repertoires seemed to resemble each other more closely in patients than they did in healthy donors. Although PCR might favor shorter templates, it would do so equally in patients and controls.

This clone was detected a few times. The antigen remains undetermined. Sequencing targeted expressed TCRB transcripts, as all isolated RNA had been reverse transcribed. Sequencing was performed with immunoSEQ multiplex PCR; in TCRdb, only in-frame clones are kept and a portion is missing. This sample has 300,000 to 400,000 clones, with 9.5% to 11% found just once. Trimming removed 1 base from V and 7 bases from J; junction bases left unmatched: 2. Germline CDR1 reads SGHVS; CDR2 reads FNYEAQ. The CDR3 spans 13 residues. Sequences were obtained from naive CD4+ T cells from blood. V gene TRBV7-6 combines with J gene TRBJ2-3; TRBD2 matches at 7 bases. This TCR was sampled from a woman in her twenties or thirties in good health. CDR3 sequence (DNA): TGTGCCAGCAGCTTAGGGGGAGGGAATACGCAGTATTTT. The encoded protein is CASSLGGGNTQYF.